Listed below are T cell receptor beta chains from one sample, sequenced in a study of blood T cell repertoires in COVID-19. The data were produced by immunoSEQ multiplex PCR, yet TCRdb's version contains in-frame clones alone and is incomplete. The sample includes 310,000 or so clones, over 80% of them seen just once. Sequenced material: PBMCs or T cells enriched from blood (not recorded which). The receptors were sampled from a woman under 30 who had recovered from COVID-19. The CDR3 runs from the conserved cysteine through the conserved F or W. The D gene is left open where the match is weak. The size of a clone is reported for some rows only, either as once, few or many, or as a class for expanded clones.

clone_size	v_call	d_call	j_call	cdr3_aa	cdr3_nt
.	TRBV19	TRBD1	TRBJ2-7	CASRPQGTPYEQYF	TGTGCCAGTAGGCCACAGGGGACCCCTTACGAGCAGTACTTC
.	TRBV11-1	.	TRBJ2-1	CASSLMRAGNEQFF	TGTGCCAGCAGCTTAATGAGAGCTGGCAATGAGCAGTTCTTC
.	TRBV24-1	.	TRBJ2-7	CATSGWRDVSYEQYF	TGTGCCACCAGTGGGTGGAGGGACGTCTCCTACGAGCAGTACTTC
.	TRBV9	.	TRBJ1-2	CASSVGGGGQGGIYGYTF	TGTGCCAGCAGCGTAGGCGGGGGGGGACAAGGCGGTATCTATGGCTACACCTTC
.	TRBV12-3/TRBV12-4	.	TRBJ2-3	CASSLQFTDTQYF	TGTGCCAGCAGTTTACAGTTCACAGATACGCAGTATTTT
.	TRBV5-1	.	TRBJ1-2	CASSLYPRYGYTF	TGCGCCAGCAGCTTGTATCCCCGTTATGGCTACACCTTC
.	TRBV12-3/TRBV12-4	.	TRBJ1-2	CASSLGQGYGYTF	TGTGCCAGCAGTTTAGGCCAGGGCTATGGCTACACCTTC
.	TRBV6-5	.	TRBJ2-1	CASKGTGYNEQFF	TGTGCCAGCAAGGGAACGGGGTACAATGAGCAGTTCTTC
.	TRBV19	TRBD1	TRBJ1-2	CASSARGAYGYTF	TGTGCCAGTAGCGCCAGGGGGGCGTATGGCTACACCTTC
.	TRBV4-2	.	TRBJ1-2	CASSRGFSNYGYTF	TGTGCCAGCAGCCGAGGGTTTTCGAACTATGGCTACACCTTC
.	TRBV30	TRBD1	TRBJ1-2	CAWSVIGQGDGYTF	TGTGCCTGGAGTGTCATAGGACAGGGGGACGGCTACACCTTC
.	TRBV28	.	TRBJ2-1	CASSLSSSSYNEQFF	TGTGCCAGCAGTTTGTCCTCGAGCTCCTACAATGAGCAGTTCTTC
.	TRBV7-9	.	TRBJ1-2	CASSRDGSYGYTF	TGTGCCAGCAGCCGGGACGGGAGCTATGGCTACACCTTC
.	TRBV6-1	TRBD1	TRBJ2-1	CASSGDRGLGGSNEQFF	TGTGCCAGCAGTGGGGACAGGGGGCTTGGGGGGTCTAATGAGCAGTTCTTC
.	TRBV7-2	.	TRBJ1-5	CASSSAYSNQPQHF	TGTGCCAGCAGCTCAGCTTATAGCAATCAGCCCCAGCATTTT
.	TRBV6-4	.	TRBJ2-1	CAAAPTHFSSYNEQFF	TGTGCCGCGGCCCCGACCCACTTTAGCTCCTACAATGAGCAGTTCTTC
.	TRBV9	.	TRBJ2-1	CASSVVGGQFSEQFF	TGTGCCAGCAGCGTAGTAGGAGGACAGTTTAGTGAGCAGTTCTTC
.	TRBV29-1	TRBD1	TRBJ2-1	CSVGKSGQNFYNEQFF	TGCAGCGTGGGCAAATCGGGACAGAATTTCTACAATGAGCAGTTCTTC
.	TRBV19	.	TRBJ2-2	CASKEGATGELFF	TGTGCCAGTAAGGAGGGGGCGACCGGGGAGCTGTTTTTT
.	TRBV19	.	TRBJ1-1	CASSMGRENTEAFF	TGTGCCAGTAGTATGGGGCGGGAAAACACTGAAGCTTTCTTT
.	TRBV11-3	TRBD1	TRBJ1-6	CASSQGQDNSPLHF	TGTGCCAGCAGCCAGGGACAGGATAATTCACCCCTCCACTTT
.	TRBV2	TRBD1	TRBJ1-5	CASSEARTGVQPQHF	TGTGCCAGCAGTGAAGCGAGGACAGGCGTACAGCCCCAGCATTTT
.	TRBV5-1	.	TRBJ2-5	CASSLSSGQETQYF	TGCGCCAGCAGCTTGTCCAGCGGTCAAGAGACCCAGTACTTC
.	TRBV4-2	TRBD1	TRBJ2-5	CASSQDLRTGSLGETQYF	TGTGCCAGCAGCCAAGACCTCCGGACAGGGAGTTTGGGAGAGACCCAGTACTTC
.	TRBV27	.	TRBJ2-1	CASRPGTDNEQFF	TGTGCCAGCCGGCCCGGGACTGACAATGAGCAGTTCTTC
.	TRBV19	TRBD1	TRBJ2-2	CASSMGDRGHEELFF	TGTGCCAGTAGTATGGGTGACAGGGGGCATGAGGAGCTGTTTTTT
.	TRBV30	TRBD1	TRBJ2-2	CAWSPDRPGTGELFF	TGTGCCTGGAGCCCGGACAGGCCTGGGACCGGGGAGCTGTTTTTT
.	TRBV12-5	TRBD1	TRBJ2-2	CASAQQGTVGELFF	TGTGCTAGTGCCCAACAGGGGACGGTCGGGGAGCTGTTTTTT
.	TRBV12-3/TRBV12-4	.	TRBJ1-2	CASSPTGTYGYTF	TGTGCCAGCAGCCCGACGGGAACCTATGGCTACACCTTC
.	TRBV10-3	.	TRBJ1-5	CATSLDSYQPQHF	TGTGCCACTTCTTTGGACAGTTATCAGCCCCAGCATTTT
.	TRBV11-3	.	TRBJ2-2	CASSPVAAGELFF	TGTGCCAGCAGCCCGGTAGCGGCCGGGGAGCTGTTTTTT
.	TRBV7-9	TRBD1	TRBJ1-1	CASSSDRGRVNTEAFF	TGTGCCAGCAGCTCCGACAGGGGGCGCGTAAACACTGAAGCTTTCTTT
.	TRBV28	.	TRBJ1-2	CASRWGRRDGYTF	TGTGCCAGCAGGTGGGGGCGCCGTGATGGCTACACCTTC
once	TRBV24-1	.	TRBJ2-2	CATSGLSRVEGSLTGELFF	TGTGCCACCAGTGGGCTCTCTCGTGTGGAGGGGAGTCTTACCGGGGAGCTGTTTTTT
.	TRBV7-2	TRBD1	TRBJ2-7	CASSPNLQGDEQYF	TGTGCCAGCAGCCCGAACCTCCAGGGGGACGAGCAGTACTTC
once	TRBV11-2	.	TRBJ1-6	CASSSPWEPNSPLHF	TGTGCCAGCAGCTCTCCTTGGGAGCCAAATTCACCCCTCCACTTT
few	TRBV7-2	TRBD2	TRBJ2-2	CASSRGTSAFTGELFF	TGTGCCAGCAGCCGTGGTACTAGCGCTTTCACCGGGGAGCTGTTTTTT
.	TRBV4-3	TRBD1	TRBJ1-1	CASSQAGTGSEAFF	TGCGCCAGCAGCCAAGCCGGGACAGGCTCTGAAGCTTTCTTT
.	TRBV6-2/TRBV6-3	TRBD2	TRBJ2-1	CASSFPPGLAGGNEQFF	TGTGCCAGCAGTTTCCCGCCGGGACTAGCGGGAGGCAATGAGCAGTTCTTC
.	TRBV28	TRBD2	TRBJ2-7	CASRKAGGPYEQYF	TGTGCCAGCAGAAAAGCGGGAGGGCCCTACGAGCAGTACTTC
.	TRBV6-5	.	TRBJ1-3	CASSSTGSIGNTIYF	TGTGCCAGCAGTTCAACAGGGAGTATTGGAAACACCATATATTTT
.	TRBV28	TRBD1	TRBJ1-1	CASARDSNTEAFF	TGTGCCAGCGCGCGGGACAGCAACACTGAAGCTTTCTTT
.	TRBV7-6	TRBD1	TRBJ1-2	CASSLSQGAEGYTF	TGTGCCAGCAGCTTAAGTCAGGGGGCCGAAGGCTACACCTTC
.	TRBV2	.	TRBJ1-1	CASRRSGPGTEAFF	TGTGCCAGCAGGCGGTCAGGGCCCGGCACTGAAGCTTTCTTT
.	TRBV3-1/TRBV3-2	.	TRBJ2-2	CASSQDLGAGELFF	TGTGCCAGCAGCCAAGATCTGGGCGCCGGGGAGCTGTTTTTT
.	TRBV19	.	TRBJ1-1	CASSIRNTEAFF	TGTGCCAGTAGTATCAGGAACACTGAAGCTTTCTTT
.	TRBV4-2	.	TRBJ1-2	CASSQKRGDYGYTF	TGTGCCAGCAGCCAAAAGCGGGGGGACTATGGCTACACCTTC
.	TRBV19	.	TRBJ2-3	CASSISVGDVTDTQYF	TGTGCCAGTAGTATCTCAGTAGGGGATGTAACAGATACGCAGTATTTT
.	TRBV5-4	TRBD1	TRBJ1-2	CASLHRGGDYGYTF	TGTGCCAGCCTACACAGGGGAGGAGACTATGGCTACACCTTC